A selection of T cell receptor beta chains follows, all from one sample in a study of cytomegalovirus exposure and HLA in healthy donors. The data were produced by immunoSEQ multiplex PCR, yet TCRdb's version contains in-frame clones alone and is incomplete. The sample carries 150,000 to 200,000 clones, around 75% recorded once. The sample taken for sequencing was PBMCs. These TCRs come from a female donor in good health and CMV-seronegative. CDR3s include the opening cysteine and the closing phenylalanine or tryptophan. A D gene is named only where the DNA matches it firmly. Where a row states a size, it is once, few, many or the class of an expanded clone; other rows omit it.

>TRBJ2-1|TRBV7-3|TRBD2|NA
TGTGCCAGCAGCTTAAAGGGACTAGCGGATTTTAACAATGAGCAGTTCTTC
CASSLKGLADFNNEQFF
>TRBJ2-3|TRBV11-3|TRBD1|NA
TGTGCCAGCAGCTTAGTGGGCCCGGGACAGGGGGCAGATACGCAGTATTTT
CASSLVGPGQGADTQYF
>TRBJ1-4|TRBV29-1|NA|NA
TGCAGCGCTGGGGCCACAGGGAAAACTAATGAAAAACTGTTTTTT
CSAGATGKTNEKLFF
>TRBJ1-2|TRBV11-2|TRBD1|NA
TGTGCCAGCAGCTTAGCGGGACAGCAGGAAGGCTACACCTTC
CASSLAGQQEGYTF
>TRBJ1-2|TRBV1|NA|NA
TGCACCAGCAGCCAGGGGCATGGACCCCGCCTAACTATGGGGTACACCTTC
CTSSQGHGPRLTMGYTF
>TRBJ1-1|TRBV2|NA|NA
TGTGCCAGCAGGACGGGGGACACTGAAGCTTTCTTT
CASRTGDTEAFF
>TRBJ1-3|TRBV4-2|TRBD1|NA
TGTGCCAGCAGCCAGGGGCCAGGGGGAGGAAACACCATATATTTT
CASSQGPGGGNTIYF
>TRBJ1-5|TRBV4-1|NA|NA
TGCGCCAGCAGCCCTAAGGGGGGGGAGGGTCAGCCCCAGCATTTT
CASSPKGGEGQPQHF
>TRBJ2-1|TRBV7-2|NA|NA
TGTGCCAGCAGCTTCCTAAGGGGGAATTGGGGCAATGAGCAGTTCTTC
CASSFLRGNWGNEQFF
>TRBJ2-1|TRBV5-1|TRBD2|NA
TGCGCCAGCAGCCCGAGTTCTAGCGGGGCTTACAATGAGCAGTTCTTC
CASSPSSSGAYNEQFF
>TRBJ2-3|TRBV7-9|TRBD1|few
TGTGCCAGCAGCTTAGCCGGACAGGGAGCAGATACGCAGTATTTT
CASSLAGQGADTQYF
>TRBJ2-7|TRBV2|NA|NA
TGTGCCAGCAGTGACATAGGACAGAGCTCCTACGAGCAGTACTTC
CASSDIGQSSYEQYF
>TRBJ2-3|TRBV27|NA|NA
TGTGCCAGCACGAGCCCCGCAAAACAGGGTACGCAGTATTTT
CASTSPAKQGTQYF
>TRBJ1-2|TRBV4-3|NA|NA
TGCGCCAGCAGCCGGGACTCAACCTCTGGGGACTATGGCTACACCTTC
CASSRDSTSGDYGYTF
>TRBJ1-5|TRBV28|TRBD1|NA
TGTGCCAGCAGTTACCCAACCGGGACAGCCCAGCCCCAGCATTTT
CASSYPTGTAQPQHF
>TRBJ1-5|TRBV6-5|NA|NA
TGTGCCAGCAGTTACTCGATGGGGAGCGATCAGCCCCAGCATTTT
CASSYSMGSDQPQHF
>TRBJ2-6|TRBV6-4|NA|few
TGTGCCAGCGCGGTTTCTCCCTCTGGGGCCAACGTCCTGACTTTC
CASAVSPSGANVLTF
>TRBJ2-7|TRBV5-1|NA|NA
TGCGCCAGCAGCCTGCAGACAGAGACTCGGGTGCAGTACTTC
CASSLQTETRVQYF
>TRBJ2-5|TRBV6-5|TRBD1|once
TGTGCCAGCAGTTACTCGGGGACAGTAAGGGAGACCCAGTACTTC
CASSYSGTVRETQYF
>TRBJ2-7|TRBV30|TRBD1|NA
TGTGCCTGGAGCTCCCGAGACAGGGTTAGTGCGGTACCTCCCTACGAGCAGTACTTC
CAWSSRDRVSAVPPYEQYF
>TRBJ2-7|TRBV11-2|NA|NA
TGTGCCAGCAGCGACGCGGCATACGAGCAGTACTTC
CASSDAAYEQYF
>TRBJ2-5|TRBV19|NA|NA
TGTGCCAGTAGTGGGTTCGGGATGGGGACCCAGTACTTC
CASSGFGMGTQYF
>TRBJ2-4|TRBV28|TRBD1|NA
TGTGCCATAGCCCTCGGGACAGGAGGTATAGCCAAAAACATTCAGTACTTC
CAIALGTGGIAKNIQYF
>TRBJ2-1|TRBV7-6|NA|once
TGTGCCAGCAGCCCCGCTATGGGGGAGGTTCATGAGCAGTTCTTC
CASSPAMGEVHEQFF
>TRBJ2-2|TRBV9|TRBD1|NA
TGTGCCAGCAGCCCCCAGGACAGGGCCGGGACCGGGGAGCTGTTTTTT
CASSPQDRAGTGELFF
>TRBJ1-2|TRBV9|TRBD1|NA
TGTGCCAGCAGAGCGACAGGGGCTAACTATGGCTACACCTTC
CASRATGANYGYTF
>TRBJ2-5|TRBV7-9|NA|NA
TGTGCCAGCAGCTTACCACCCACGGGGGTCCGGGAGACCCAGTACTTC
CASSLPPTGVRETQYF
>TRBJ2-7|TRBV29-1|NA|NA
TGCAGCGTTGAGGATCCGGAGCGCTACGAGCAGTACTTC
CSVEDPERYEQYF
>TRBJ2-7|TRBV5-1|TRBD1|once
TGCGCCAGCAGCCCGATATCGGGACAGGGGGCTTACGAGCAGTACTTC
CASSPISGQGAYEQYF
>TRBJ1-2|TRBV19|TRBD1|NA
TGTGCCGCCTTCCGGGGACAGCTTGGCTACACCTTC
CAAFRGQLGYTF
>TRBJ2-7|TRBV19|TRBD2|few
TGTGCCAGTAGTTGGGGGACTAGCGGGGGGTCCTACGAGCAGTACTTC
CASSWGTSGGSYEQYF
>TRBJ2-5|TRBV6-6|TRBD1|NA
TGTGCCAGCAGTTTACCTTCAACAGGGGCAGAGACCCAGTACTTC
CASSLPSTGAETQYF
>TRBJ2-7|TRBV9|NA|NA
TGTGCCAGCAGCGTAGGAGGGTGGGACGAGCAGTACTTC
CASSVGGWDEQYF
>TRBJ2-3|TRBV5-8|NA|few
TGTGCCAGTAAGACAGCTACTAGCACAGATACGCAGTATTTT
CASKTATSTDTQYF